The 13 T cell receptor beta chains below come from one sample, sequenced in a study of blood T cell repertoires in COVID-19. TCRdb keeps only in-frame clones here, not all; method: immunoSEQ multiplex PCR. The table lists a few hundred thousand clones, about 89% of them singletons. What was sequenced was PBMCs or T cells enriched from blood (not recorded which). The receptors derive from a human donor in a cohort exposed to, infected with or recovered from COVID-19 (not recorded which). The donor label of this sample is uncertain.

CDR3 protein: CASSSGRTSFGNEQFF. The CDR3 DNA sequence: TGTGCCAGCAGCTCCGGCAGGACTAGCTTCGGCAATGAGCAGTTCTTC. The chain uses TRBV5-5 and TRBJ2-1, with 8 bases identical to TRBD2. This CDR3 has 16 residues. Germline loops: CDR1 SGHKS, CDR2 YYEKEE (reference sequence). Losses at the gene ends were 3 bases for V and 6 bases for J; bases not matched to a gene: 11.

This chain joins TRBV6-5 and TRBJ1-4; 7 positions match TRBD1. The CDR3 is 15 residues long. Germline trimming cut 0 bases from V and 5 bases from J; bases unmatched to any gene: 3. Per germline, CDR1 MNHEY and CDR2 SVGAGI. The CDR3 region has the DNA TGTGCCAGCAGTTACTCAGGCAGGGGGAATGAAAAACTGTTTTTT. It is translated as CASSYSGRGNEKLFF.

This clone was seen only once. The junction departs from the called germline gene at one end, perhaps through a read error. The chain uses TRBV5-4 and TRBJ2-7; 7 bases fit TRBD1. CDR1 is SGHNT and CDR2 is YYREEE in the germline V gene (reference sequence). This CDR3 has 14 residues. CDR3 in amino acids: CASSLEQGTGFKSF. CDR3 nucleotides: TGTGCCAGCAGCTTAGAACAGGGGACCGGATTTAAGAGCTTC.

Note on this clone: The sample holds other DNA sequences that translate to the same CDR3. J is TRBJ2-2 and V is TRBV7-3, with 8 bases identical to TRBD2. The CDR3 is made up of 16 amino acids. CDR1 is SGHTA, CDR2 FQGTGA, per germline. Losses at the gene ends were 0 bases for V and 0 bases for J; bases not matched to a gene: 0. Here the CDR3 reads CASSLTSGANTGELFF. The CDR3 DNA follows: TGTGCCAGCAGCTTAACTAGCGGGGCGAACACCGGGGAGCTGTTTTTT.

The chain employs TRBV24-1 and TRBJ2-3; the D gene is possibly TRBD1 (6 bases). V lost 3 bases and J 1 base, leaving 16 bases between the germline ends. This CDR3 is 17 amino acids long. Per the germline V gene, CDR1 is KGHDR and CDR2 is SFDVKD. Written as DNA, the CDR3 is TGTGCCACCAGTGATCCTAAGGACAGCCTCCGCACAGATACGCAGTATTTT. Protein sequence: CATSDPKDSLRTDTQYF.

With regard to this clone: Other DNA sequences in the same sample also yield this CDR3. The chain joins TRBV5-1 to TRBJ1-5, with no clear D. Per germline, CDR1 SGHRS and CDR2 YFSETQ. The V gene lost 0 bases and the J gene lost 0 bases, with 7 bases spanning the gap. This CDR3 is 15 amino acids long. In DNA, the CDR3 is TGCGCCAGCAGCTTGGACGGGGATAGCAATCAGCCCCAGCATTTT. It is translated as CASSLDGDSNQPQHF.

This rearrangement joins TRBV30 to TRBJ2-3; TRBD2 agrees at 8 bases. Germline values: CDR1 GTSNPN, CDR2 SVGIG (reference sequence). The CDR3 totals 14 residues. With V trimmed by 2 bases and J by 1 base, 2 bases remained unmatched. For the CDR3, the DNA is TGTGCCTGGAGTAGTAGCGGGGGCACAGATACGCAGTATTTT. Translation: CAWSSSGGTDTQYF. Together with reference TRBV30 and TRBJ2-3, the CDR3 gives the full variable domain: SQTIHQWPATLVQPVGSPLSLECTVEGTSNPNLYWYRQAAGRGLQLLFYSVGIGQISSEVPQNLSASRPQDRQFILSSKKLLLSDSGFYLCAWSSSGGTDTQYFGPGTRLTVL.

This clone is a singleton in its sample. The chain links TRBV7-2 to TRBJ1-2; a weak D match, TRBD1 (6 bases). CDR1 and CDR2 (germline): SGHTA, FQGNSA. The CDR3 consists of 15 residues. Trimming took 1 base from V and 0 from J, leaving 9 bases between them. This chain's CDR3 is CASSLVKGANYGYTF. The DNA for the CDR3 is TGTGCCAGCAGCTTAGTCAAGGGGGCTAACTATGGCTACACCTTC.

CDR3 in amino acids: CASSIPEDRGGYNEQFF. The CDR3 nucleotides are TGTGCCAGTAGTATCCCCGAGGACAGGGGAGGATACAATGAGCAGTTCTTC. This chain joins TRBV19 and TRBJ2-1, with 9 nucleotides matching TRBD1. Per the germline V gene, CDR1 is LNHDA and CDR2 is SQIVND (reference sequence). The length of the CDR3 is 17 residues. With V trimmed by 3 bases and J by 4 bases, 10 bases remained unmatched.

CDR3 coding DNA: TGTGCCAGCTCCGGGACAAAAGCTGGAAACACCATATATTTT. This sequence encodes CASSGTKAGNTIYF. The chain links TRBV18 to TRBJ1-3, with D possibly being TRBD1 (6 bases). V dropped 6 bases and J dropped 2 bases, with 11 bases sitting between them. CDR1 KGHSH and CDR2 LQKENI come from the germline V gene. CDR3 size: 14 residues.

A few counts support this clone. The chain employs TRBV9 and TRBJ1-5; 8 nucleotides match TRBD1. This CDR3 is built from 14 residues. The V and J ends lost 3 bases and 7 bases, in that order; junction bases with no gene match: 6. CDR1 and CDR2 (germline): SGDLS, YYNGEE. The CDR3 region has the DNA TGTGCCAGCAGCGCCGACAGGGGAAGGCAGCCCCAGCATTTT. It is translated as CASSADRGRQPQHF.

The rearrangement links TRBV7-8 to TRBJ1-3, with D perhaps TRBD1 (5 bases). Per the germline V gene, CDR1 is SGHVS and CDR2 is FQNEAQ. Trimming stripped 2 bases from V and 4 bases from J, with 12 bases between. The CDR3 runs 15 residues. The CDR3 protein is CASSLYGGRGNTIYF. As DNA, the CDR3 is TGTGCCAGCAGCTTATATGGGGGGAGGGGAAACACCATATATTTT.

V gene TRBV6-5 combines with J gene TRBJ1-1, with D possibly TRBD1 on 6 matching bases. Trimming took off 5 bases at V and 4 bases at J, with 11 bases between the two ends. CDR1 MNHEY and CDR2 SVGAGI come from the germline V gene. This CDR3 comprises 13 residues. The CDR3 DNA is TGTGCCAGCAGTACAGGGTTGGCCACTGAAGCTTTCTTT. Encoded protein: CASSTGLATEAFF.